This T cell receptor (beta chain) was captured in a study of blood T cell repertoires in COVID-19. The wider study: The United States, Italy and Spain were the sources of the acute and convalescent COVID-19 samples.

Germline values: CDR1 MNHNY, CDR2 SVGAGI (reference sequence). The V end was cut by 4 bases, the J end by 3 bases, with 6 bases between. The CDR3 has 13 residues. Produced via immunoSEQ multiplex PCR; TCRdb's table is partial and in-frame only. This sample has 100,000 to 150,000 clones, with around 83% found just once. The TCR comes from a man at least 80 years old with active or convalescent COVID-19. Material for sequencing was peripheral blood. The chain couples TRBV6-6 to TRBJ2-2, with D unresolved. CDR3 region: CASSFEYTGELFF. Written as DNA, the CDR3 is TGTGCCAGCAGTTTCGAGTACACCGGGGAGCTGTTTTTT.